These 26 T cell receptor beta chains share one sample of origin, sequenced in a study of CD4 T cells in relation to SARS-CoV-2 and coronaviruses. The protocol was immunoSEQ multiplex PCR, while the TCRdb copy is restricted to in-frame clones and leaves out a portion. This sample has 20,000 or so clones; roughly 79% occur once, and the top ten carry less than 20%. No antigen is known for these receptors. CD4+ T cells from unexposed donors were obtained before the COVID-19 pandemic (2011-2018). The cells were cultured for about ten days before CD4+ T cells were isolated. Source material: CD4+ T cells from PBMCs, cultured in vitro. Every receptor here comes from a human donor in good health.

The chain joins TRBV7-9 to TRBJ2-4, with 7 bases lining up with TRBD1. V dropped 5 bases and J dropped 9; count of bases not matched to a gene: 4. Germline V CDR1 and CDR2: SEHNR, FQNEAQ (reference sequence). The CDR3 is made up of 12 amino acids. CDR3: CASSAQGSIQYF. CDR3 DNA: TGTGCCAGCAGCGCACAGGGGAGCATTCAGTACTTC. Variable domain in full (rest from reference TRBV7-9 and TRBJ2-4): DTGVSQNPRHKITKRGQNVTFRCDPISEHNRLYWYRQTLGQGPEFLTYFQNEAQLEKSRLLSDRFSAERPKGSFSTLEIQRTEQGDSAMYLCASSAQGSIQYFGAGTRLSVL.

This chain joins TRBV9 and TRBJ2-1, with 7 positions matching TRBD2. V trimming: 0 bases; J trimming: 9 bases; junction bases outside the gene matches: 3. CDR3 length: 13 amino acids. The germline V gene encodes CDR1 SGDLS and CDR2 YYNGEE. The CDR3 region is CASSVGGSSEQFF. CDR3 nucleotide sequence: TGTGCCAGCAGCGTAGGCGGGAGCAGTGAGCAGTTCTTC. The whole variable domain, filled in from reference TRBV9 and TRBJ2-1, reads DSGVTQTPKHLITATGQRVTLRCSPRSGDLSVYWYQQSLDQGLQFLIQYYNGEERAKGNILERFSAQQFPDLHSELNLSSLELGDSALYFCASSVGGSSEQFFGPGTRLTVL.

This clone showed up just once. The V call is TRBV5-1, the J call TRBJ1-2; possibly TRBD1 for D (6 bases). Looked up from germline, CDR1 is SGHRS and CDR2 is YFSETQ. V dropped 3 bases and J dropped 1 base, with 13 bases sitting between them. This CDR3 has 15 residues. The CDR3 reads CASSSNSGVNYGYTF. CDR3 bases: TGCGCCAGCAGCTCGAACTCAGGGGTTAACTATGGCTACACCTTC.

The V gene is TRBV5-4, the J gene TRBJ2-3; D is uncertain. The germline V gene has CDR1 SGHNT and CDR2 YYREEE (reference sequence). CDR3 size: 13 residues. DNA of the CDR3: TGTGCGGCGAGAGTAAAGAGCACAGATACGCAGTATTTT. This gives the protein CAARVKSTDTQYF.

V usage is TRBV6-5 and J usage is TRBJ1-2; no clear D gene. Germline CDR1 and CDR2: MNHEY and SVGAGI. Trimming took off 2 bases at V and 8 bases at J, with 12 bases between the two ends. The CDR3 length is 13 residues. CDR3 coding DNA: TGTGCCAGCAGTTACACAGACGGAACCGGCTACACCTTC. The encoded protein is CASSYTDGTGYTF.

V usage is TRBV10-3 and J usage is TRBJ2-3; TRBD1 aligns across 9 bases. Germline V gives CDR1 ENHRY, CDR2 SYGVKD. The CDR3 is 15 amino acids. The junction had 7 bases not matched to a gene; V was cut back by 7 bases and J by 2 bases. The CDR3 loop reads CAINPGTGYTDTQYF. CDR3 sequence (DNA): TGTGCCATCAATCCCGGGACAGGGTACACAGATACGCAGTATTTT.

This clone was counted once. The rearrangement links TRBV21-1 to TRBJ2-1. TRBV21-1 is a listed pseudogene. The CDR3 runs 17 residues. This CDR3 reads CASRLMPVGGPYNEQFF. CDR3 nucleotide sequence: TGTGCCAGCAGGCTGATGCCGGTGGGGGGCCCCTACAATGAGCAGTTCTTC.

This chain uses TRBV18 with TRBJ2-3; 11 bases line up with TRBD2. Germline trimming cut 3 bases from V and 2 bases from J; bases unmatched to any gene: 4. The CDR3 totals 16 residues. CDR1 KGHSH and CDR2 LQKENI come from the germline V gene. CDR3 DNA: TGTGCCAGCTCACCCATAGCGGGAGGGCCCACAGATACGCAGTATTTT. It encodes CASSPIAGGPTDTQYF.

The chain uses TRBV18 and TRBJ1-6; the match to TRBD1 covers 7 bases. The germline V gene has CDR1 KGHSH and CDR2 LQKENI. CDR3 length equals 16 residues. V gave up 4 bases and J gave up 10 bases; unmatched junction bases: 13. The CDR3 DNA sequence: TGTGCCAGCTCACAGGGACAGATTTCTTTAAACTCACCCCTCCACTTT. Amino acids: CASSQGQISLNSPLHF.

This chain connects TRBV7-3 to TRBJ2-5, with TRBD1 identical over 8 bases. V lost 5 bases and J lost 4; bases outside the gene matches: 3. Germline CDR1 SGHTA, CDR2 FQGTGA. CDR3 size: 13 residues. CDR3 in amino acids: CASSPTGGETQYF. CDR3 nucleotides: TGTGCCAGCAGCCCCACAGGGGGAGAGACCCAGTACTTC.

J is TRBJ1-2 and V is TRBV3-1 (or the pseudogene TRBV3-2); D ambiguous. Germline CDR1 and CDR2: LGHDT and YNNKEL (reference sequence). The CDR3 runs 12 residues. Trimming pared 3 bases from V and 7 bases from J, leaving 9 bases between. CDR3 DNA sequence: TGTGCCAGCAGCCACCCACTGGGTGGCTACACCTTC. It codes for CASSHPLGGYTF.

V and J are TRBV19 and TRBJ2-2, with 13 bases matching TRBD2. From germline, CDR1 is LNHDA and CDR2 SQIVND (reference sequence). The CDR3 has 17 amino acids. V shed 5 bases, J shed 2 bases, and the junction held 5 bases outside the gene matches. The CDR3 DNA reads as TGTGCCAGTAGTCCACCGGGACTAGCGGGAAACACCGGGGAGCTGTTTTTT. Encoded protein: CASSPPGLAGNTGELFF.

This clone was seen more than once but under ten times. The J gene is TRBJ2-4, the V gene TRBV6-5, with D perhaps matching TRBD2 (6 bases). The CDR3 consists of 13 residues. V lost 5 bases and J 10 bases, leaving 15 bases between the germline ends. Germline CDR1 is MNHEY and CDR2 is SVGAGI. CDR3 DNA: TGTGCCAGCAGTAGAGAGATCCGGGAGATTCAGTACTTC. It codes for CASSREIREIQYF.

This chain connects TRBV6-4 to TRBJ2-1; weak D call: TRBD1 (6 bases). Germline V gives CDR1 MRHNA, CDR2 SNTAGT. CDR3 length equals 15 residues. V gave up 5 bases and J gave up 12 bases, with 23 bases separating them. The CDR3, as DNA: TGTGCCAGCAGTTTCTCGCCGGACAGCCAAATAGGGCAGTTCTTC. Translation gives CASSFSPDSQIGQFF.

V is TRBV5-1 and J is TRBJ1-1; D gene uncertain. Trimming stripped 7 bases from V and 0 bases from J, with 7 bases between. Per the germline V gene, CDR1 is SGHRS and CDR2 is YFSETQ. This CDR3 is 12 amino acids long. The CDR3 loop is CASVVMNTEAFF. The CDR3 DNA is TGCGCCAGCGTAGTCATGAACACTGAAGCTTTCTTT.

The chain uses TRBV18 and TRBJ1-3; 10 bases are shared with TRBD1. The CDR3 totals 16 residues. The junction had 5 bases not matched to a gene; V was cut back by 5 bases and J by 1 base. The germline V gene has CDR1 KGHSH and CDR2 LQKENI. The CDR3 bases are TGTGCCAGCTCAAAGACAGGGGGCCAGTCTGGAAACACCATATATTTT. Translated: CASSKTGGQSGNTIYF.

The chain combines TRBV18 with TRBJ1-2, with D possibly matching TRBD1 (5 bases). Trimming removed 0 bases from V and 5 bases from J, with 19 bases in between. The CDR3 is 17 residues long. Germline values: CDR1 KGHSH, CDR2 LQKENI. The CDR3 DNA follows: TGTGCCAGCTCACCACCCGGGGCAGATTCCCTCTCTTATGGCTACACCTTC. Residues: CASSPPGADSLSYGYTF.

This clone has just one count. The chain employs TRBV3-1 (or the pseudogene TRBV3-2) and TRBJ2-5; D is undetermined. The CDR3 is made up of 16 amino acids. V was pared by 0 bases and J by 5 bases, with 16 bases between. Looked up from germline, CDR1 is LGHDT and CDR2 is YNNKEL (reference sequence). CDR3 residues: CASSQDLGRSVETQYF. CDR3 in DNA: TGTGCCAGCAGCCAAGATCTCGGCCGATCTGTGGAGACCCAGTACTTC.

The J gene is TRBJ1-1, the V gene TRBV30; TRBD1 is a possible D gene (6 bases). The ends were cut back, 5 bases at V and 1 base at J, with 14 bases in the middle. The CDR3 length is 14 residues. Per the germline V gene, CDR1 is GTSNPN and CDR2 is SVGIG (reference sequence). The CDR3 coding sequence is TGTGCCTGGGTTAAGTGGACAGCGAACACTGAAGCTTTCTTT. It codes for CAWVKWTANTEAFF.

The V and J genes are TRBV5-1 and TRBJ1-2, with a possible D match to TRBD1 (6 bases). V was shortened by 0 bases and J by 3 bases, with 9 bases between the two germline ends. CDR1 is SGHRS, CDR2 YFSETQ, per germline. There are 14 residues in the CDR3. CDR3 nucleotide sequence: TGCGCCAGCAGCTTGGACAGGGTTGACTATGGCTACACCTTC. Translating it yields CASSLDRVDYGYTF.

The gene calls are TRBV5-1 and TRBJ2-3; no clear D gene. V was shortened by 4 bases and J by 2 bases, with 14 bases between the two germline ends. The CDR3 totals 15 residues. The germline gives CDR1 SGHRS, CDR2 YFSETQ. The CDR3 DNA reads TGCGCCAGCAGCCCAGGTTCCCGTGCCACAGATACGCAGTATTTT. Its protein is CASSPGSRATDTQYF.

The DNA of the CDR3 is TGCGCCAGCAGCCAAGAGGACAGGGGGAACGAAAAACTGTTTTTT. It specifies CASSQEDRGNEKLFF. The rearrangement links TRBV4-1 to TRBJ1-4, with TRBD1 identical over 10 bases. The length of the CDR3 is 15 residues. The V gene's germline CDR1 is MGHRA and CDR2 YSYEKL. The ends lost 0 bases at V and 8 bases at J; junction bases unmatched: 3.

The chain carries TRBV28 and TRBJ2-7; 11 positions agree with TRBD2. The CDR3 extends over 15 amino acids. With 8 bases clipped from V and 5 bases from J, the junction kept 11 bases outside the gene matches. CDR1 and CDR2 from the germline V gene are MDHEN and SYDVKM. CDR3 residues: CASAILAGGPHEQYF. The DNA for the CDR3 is TGTGCCAGCGCCATCTTAGCGGGAGGGCCCCACGAGCAGTACTTC.

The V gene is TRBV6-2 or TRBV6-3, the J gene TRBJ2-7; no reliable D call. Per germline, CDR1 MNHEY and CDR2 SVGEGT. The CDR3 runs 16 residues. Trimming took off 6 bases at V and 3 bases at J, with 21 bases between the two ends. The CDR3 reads CASSPRWSRTFYEQYF. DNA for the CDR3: TGTGCCAGCAGCCCTCGGTGGTCTAGGACCTTCTACGAGCAGTACTTC.

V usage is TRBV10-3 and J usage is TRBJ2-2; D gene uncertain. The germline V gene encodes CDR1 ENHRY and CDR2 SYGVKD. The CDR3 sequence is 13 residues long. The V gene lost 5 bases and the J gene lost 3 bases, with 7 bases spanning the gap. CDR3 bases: TGTGCCATCAGTCGATCGGACACCGGGGAGCTGTTTTTT. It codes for CAISRSDTGELFF.

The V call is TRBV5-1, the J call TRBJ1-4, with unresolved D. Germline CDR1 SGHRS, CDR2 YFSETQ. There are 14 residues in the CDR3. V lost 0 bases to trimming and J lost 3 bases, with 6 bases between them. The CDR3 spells CASSLEPPNEKLFF. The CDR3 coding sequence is TGCGCCAGCAGCTTGGAGCCCCCTAATGAAAAACTGTTTTTT.